A selection of T cell receptor beta chains follows, all from one sample in a study of blood T cell repertoires in COVID-19. Assay: immunoSEQ multiplex PCR; the TCRdb copy retains only in-frame clones and omits some. The sample includes approximately 100,000 clones, 70% to 90% of them seen just once. Sequences were obtained from peripheral blood. These receptors were collected from a human donor in a cohort sampled during active COVID-19. CDR3s include the opening cysteine and the closing phenylalanine or tryptophan. Each record gives: V gene, clone size, J gene, D gene, CDR3 DNA, CDR3 protein. A D gene is named only where the DNA matches it firmly. The size of a clone is reported for some rows only, either as once, few or many, or as a class for expanded clones.

V: TRBV28
size: NA
J: TRBJ1-1
D: NA
DNA: TGTGCCAGCAGTTTACTGGGGGGAGCTTTCTTT
CDR3: CASSLLGGAFF

V: TRBV4-2
size: NA
J: TRBJ2-7
D: TRBD2
DNA: TGTGCCAGCAGCCAAGATCGGACTAGCGTCAGGCGGTACGAGCAGTACTTC
CDR3: CASSQDRTSVRRYEQYF

V: TRBV25-1
size: NA
J: TRBJ2-5
D: TRBD1
DNA: TGTGCCAGCAGTGACCCCCAGGGGGCCGGAGAGACCCAGTACTTC
CDR3: CASSDPQGAGETQYF

V: TRBV29-1
size: NA
J: TRBJ1-1
D: NA
DNA: TGCAGCGTTGAGAGGGACTCGGGAACTGAAGCTTTCTTT
CDR3: CSVERDSGTEAFF

V: TRBV28
size: NA
J: TRBJ2-7
D: TRBD1
DNA: TGTGCCAGCAGGCGTCTCCGGGACAGGGCAGACGAGCAGTACTTC
CDR3: CASRRLRDRADEQYF

V: TRBV27
size: NA
J: TRBJ1-5
D: TRBD1
DNA: TGTGCCAGCAGTTTGGGCAGGGGGGTTGGAAATCAGCCCCAGCATTTT
CDR3: CASSLGRGVGNQPQHF

V: TRBV27
size: NA
J: TRBJ2-7
D: NA
DNA: TGTGCCAGCAGTACAGGGAACTCCTACGAGCAGTACTTC
CDR3: CASSTGNSYEQYF

V: TRBV19
size: NA
J: TRBJ2-1
D: NA
DNA: TGTGCCAGTAGTATAGGAGGGAACTACAATGAGCAGTTCTTC
CDR3: CASSIGGNYNEQFF

V: TRBV5-6
size: once
J: TRBJ2-7
D: TRBD1
DNA: TGTGCCAGCAAATGGACAGGGGCCTACGAGCAGTACTTC
CDR3: CASKWTGAYEQYF

V: TRBV7-9
size: NA
J: TRBJ2-1
D: NA
DNA: TGTGCCAGCAGCTTTGGGACTGGCGATGAGCAGTTCTTC
CDR3: CASSFGTGDEQFF

V: TRBV7-9
size: NA
J: TRBJ2-7
D: TRBD2
DNA: TGTGCCAGCAGCTTAGGTTCTAGCGGGACCTACGAGCAGTACTTC
CDR3: CASSLGSSGTYEQYF

V: TRBV6-5
size: NA
J: TRBJ1-2
D: TRBD1
DNA: TGTGCCAGCAGTTCGGGGACAGGGGGCCCCCTGGGGGGCTACACCTTC
CDR3: CASSSGTGGPLGGYTF

V: TRBV10-3
size: NA
J: TRBJ2-5
D: TRBD2
DNA: TGTGCCATCAGCTCCACGGGCGGGGGGAACCAAGAGACCCAGTACTTC
CDR3: CAISSTGGGNQETQYF

V: TRBV20-1
size: NA
J: TRBJ2-1
D: NA
DNA: TGCAGTGCTAGTTCTCCTAATATTTACAATGAGCAGTTCTTC
CDR3: CSASSPNIYNEQFF

V: TRBV9
size: NA
J: TRBJ1-2
D: TRBD1
DNA: TGTGCCAGCAGCGCCCAACCTCCGGGACAGGAGTATGGCTACACCTTC
CDR3: CASSAQPPGQEYGYTF

V: TRBV6-5
size: few
J: TRBJ1-2
D: TRBD1
DNA: TGTGCCAGCAGACGGGACAGCTCCTATGGCTACACCTTC
CDR3: CASRRDSSYGYTF

V: TRBV5-1
size: once
J: TRBJ2-3
D: TRBD2
DNA: TGCGCCAGCAGCCGGACGGCGGGGGGTAGCACAGATACGCAGTATTTT
CDR3: CASSRTAGGSTDTQYF

V: TRBV27
size: NA
J: TRBJ2-1
D: NA
DNA: TGTGCCAGCAGTCCCTTACTACCGCGGAAGGAGCAGTTCTTC
CDR3: CASSPLLPRKEQFF

V: TRBV9
size: NA
J: TRBJ1-4
D: NA
DNA: TGTGCCAGCCGGTGGGCAGGCGAAAAACTGTTTTTT
CDR3: CASRWAGEKLFF

V: TRBV28
size: once
J: TRBJ2-3
D: TRBD2
DNA: TGTGCCAGCAGTTTTTCAGGCGGGAGGAAACATGGTACGCAGTATTTT
CDR3: CASSFSGGRKHGTQYF

V: TRBV28
size: NA
J: TRBJ1-4
D: NA
DNA: TGTGCCAGCAGATCCAGGGCGGTACACACAACTAATGAAAAACTGTTTTTT
CDR3: CASRSRAVHTTNEKLFF

V: TRBV5-6
size: NA
J: TRBJ2-2
D: TRBD1
DNA: TGTGCCAGCAGCCCCGGGACAGGGGTTCCCGGGGAGCTGTTTTTT
CDR3: CASSPGTGVPGELFF

V: TRBV7-8
size: NA
J: TRBJ2-2
D: NA
DNA: TGTGCCAGCAGCTCGGGACTCCCCATACGGACCGGGGAGCTGTTTTTT
CDR3: CASSSGLPIRTGELFF

V: TRBV29-1
size: NA
J: TRBJ2-3
D: NA
DNA: TGCAGCACCCCGGTAGCCGGCACAGATACGCAGTATTTT
CDR3: CSTPVAGTDTQYF

V: TRBV7-8
size: NA
J: TRBJ1-4
D: NA
DNA: TGTGCCAGCAGCTTAGGAGAGAATGAAAAACTGTTTTTT
CDR3: CASSLGENEKLFF

V: TRBV4-2
size: NA
J: TRBJ2-5
D: NA
DNA: TGTGCCAGCAGCCAAGATCTTGGAGGGGGGGCCGCAGAGACCCAGTACTTC
CDR3: CASSQDLGGGAAETQYF

V: TRBV30
size: NA
J: TRBJ2-5
D: TRBD1
DNA: TGTGCCTGGAGTCGGCGGTGGGGACAGGGAGTTCGAGAGACCCAGTACTTC
CDR3: CAWSRRWGQGVRETQYF

V: TRBV28
size: NA
J: TRBJ1-1
D: TRBD1
DNA: TGTGCCAGCAGTTACACAGGGGGCCCTGAAGCTTTCTTT
CDR3: CASSYTGGPEAFF

V: TRBV3-1/TRBV3-2
size: few
J: TRBJ1-4
D: NA
DNA: TGTGCCAGCAGCCATGCAGTTGCAACTAATGAAAAACTGTTTTTT
CDR3: CASSHAVATNEKLFF

V: TRBV24-1
size: NA
J: TRBJ1-1
D: TRBD1
DNA: TGTGCCACCAGTGATTTTTTAGAACAGGGGGCGGGTGACACTGAAGCTTTCTTT
CDR3: CATSDFLEQGAGDTEAFF

V: TRBV7-2
size: once
J: TRBJ1-1
D: NA
DNA: TGTGCCAGCAGCCCCACAGGGAAAGGGTACACTGAAGCTTTCTTT
CDR3: CASSPTGKGYTEAFF

V: TRBV9
size: NA
J: TRBJ2-3
D: NA
DNA: TGTGCCAGCAGCGTAGCTACAGATACGCAGTATTTT
CDR3: CASSVATDTQYF

V: TRBV6-4
size: NA
J: TRBJ2-2
D: TRBD2
DNA: TGTGCCAGCGGACCGGGACTAGCGAGCACCGGGGAGCTGTTTTTT
CDR3: CASGPGLASTGELFF

V: TRBV6-6
size: NA
J: TRBJ1-1
D: NA
DNA: TGTGCCAGCAGTCCAGGGGTGAACACTGAAGCTTTCTTT
CDR3: CASSPGVNTEAFF

V: TRBV7-2
size: few
J: TRBJ1-2
D: TRBD1
DNA: TGTGCCAGCAGCTTAGGACAGGGCTATGGCTACACCTTC
CDR3: CASSLGQGYGYTF

V: TRBV6-5
size: NA
J: TRBJ1-6
D: NA
DNA: TGTGCCAGTTCCCGGGGGGAAGGTTCACCCCTCCACTTT
CDR3: CASSRGEGSPLHF

V: TRBV30
size: few
J: TRBJ2-6
D: NA
DNA: TGTGCCTGGACATCAGTATACTCTGGGGCCAACGTCCTGACTTTC
CDR3: CAWTSVYSGANVLTF

V: TRBV30
size: NA
J: TRBJ1-4
D: NA
DNA: TGTGCCTGTACCCAGGACAACTTGAATGAAAAACTGTTTTTT
CDR3: CACTQDNLNEKLFF

V: TRBV9
size: NA
J: TRBJ2-4
D: TRBD2
DNA: TGTGCCAGCAGCGTACGGGACAGCGGGAGGGAAAACATTCAGTACTTC
CDR3: CASSVRDSGRENIQYF

V: TRBV18
size: NA
J: TRBJ1-2
D: TRBD1
DNA: TGTGCCAGCTCGGATGGAACAGGGGGCGCATATGGCTACACCTTC
CDR3: CASSDGTGGAYGYTF

V: TRBV2
size: NA
J: TRBJ2-3
D: TRBD1
DNA: TGTGCCAGCAGTGAGAGGGGACAGGGGTACGATACGCAGTATTTT
CDR3: CASSERGQGYDTQYF

V: TRBV5-1
size: NA
J: TRBJ2-2
D: NA
DNA: TGCGCCAGCAGCTTGGAGGTGGACAGTCTAAACACCGGGGAGCTGTTTTTT
CDR3: CASSLEVDSLNTGELFF

V: TRBV19
size: NA
J: TRBJ1-1
D: NA
DNA: TGTGCCAGTAGTATGGGACTGGGCAACACTGAAGCTTTCTTT
CDR3: CASSMGLGNTEAFF

V: TRBV6-6
size: NA
J: TRBJ2-1
D: NA
DNA: TGTGCCAGCAGCCTGATGGGCAGTGTATACAATGAGCAGTTCTTC
CDR3: CASSLMGSVYNEQFF

V: TRBV30
size: NA
J: TRBJ1-2
D: NA
DNA: TGTGCCTGGAGTACCAGTTTTGGCTACACCTTC
CDR3: CAWSTSFGYTF

V: TRBV9
size: NA
J: TRBJ2-7
D: NA
DNA: TGTGCCAGCAGCGTAGTACCGGCCTACGAGCAGTACTTC
CDR3: CASSVVPAYEQYF

V: TRBV5-1
size: NA
J: TRBJ2-7
D: TRBD1
DNA: TGCGCCAGCAGCTCCCTAATCGGACAGGGGGCCAGCCTAAGCTCCTACGAGCAGTACTTC
CDR3: CASSSLIGQGASLSSYEQYF

V: TRBV5-1
size: NA
J: TRBJ2-4
D: TRBD1
DNA: TGCGCCAGCAGCTCGGGACAGGGGAAAAACATTCAGTACTTC
CDR3: CASSSGQGKNIQYF

V: TRBV11-2
size: NA
J: TRBJ2-3
D: NA
DNA: TGTGCCAGCAGCTTTGACAGTACCACAGATACGCAGTATTTT
CDR3: CASSFDSTTDTQYF

V: TRBV5-1
size: once
J: TRBJ1-2
D: TRBD1
DNA: TGCGCCAGCAGCTTCGGACAGGTCGCAGGCGGGGATGGCTACACCTTC
CDR3: CASSFGQVAGGDGYTF

V: TRBV9
size: NA
J: TRBJ2-2
D: TRBD2
DNA: TGTGCCAGCAGCGTAGCTTCGGGACTAGCTTGGGACACCGGGGAGCTGTTTTTT
CDR3: CASSVASGLAWDTGELFF

V: TRBV30
size: NA
J: TRBJ2-7
D: NA
DNA: TGTGCCTTTGGAGCAGTTTCCTACGAGCAGTACTTC
CDR3: CAFGAVSYEQYF

V: TRBV30
size: NA
J: TRBJ1-2
D: TRBD1
DNA: TGTGCCTGGAATCCAATGACAGGGGGTTATGGCTACACCTTC
CDR3: CAWNPMTGGYGYTF

V: TRBV5-1
size: NA
J: TRBJ1-2
D: NA
DNA: TGCGCCAGCAGCTTGATCGACAGCGACTATGGCTACACCTTC
CDR3: CASSLIDSDYGYTF

V: TRBV28
size: NA
J: TRBJ1-2
D: NA
DNA: TGTGCCAGCAGTTCCCAGACAGCGTATGGCTACACCTTC
CDR3: CASSSQTAYGYTF

V: TRBV9
size: NA
J: TRBJ2-1
D: TRBD2
DNA: TGTGCCAGCAGCAAAGCGGGAGGAATTTACAATGAGCAGTTCTTC
CDR3: CASSKAGGIYNEQFF

V: TRBV28
size: NA
J: TRBJ1-1
D: TRBD1
DNA: TGTGCCAGCAGTCCAAGACAGGGGGCGATAGACACTGAAGCTTTCTTT
CDR3: CASSPRQGAIDTEAFF